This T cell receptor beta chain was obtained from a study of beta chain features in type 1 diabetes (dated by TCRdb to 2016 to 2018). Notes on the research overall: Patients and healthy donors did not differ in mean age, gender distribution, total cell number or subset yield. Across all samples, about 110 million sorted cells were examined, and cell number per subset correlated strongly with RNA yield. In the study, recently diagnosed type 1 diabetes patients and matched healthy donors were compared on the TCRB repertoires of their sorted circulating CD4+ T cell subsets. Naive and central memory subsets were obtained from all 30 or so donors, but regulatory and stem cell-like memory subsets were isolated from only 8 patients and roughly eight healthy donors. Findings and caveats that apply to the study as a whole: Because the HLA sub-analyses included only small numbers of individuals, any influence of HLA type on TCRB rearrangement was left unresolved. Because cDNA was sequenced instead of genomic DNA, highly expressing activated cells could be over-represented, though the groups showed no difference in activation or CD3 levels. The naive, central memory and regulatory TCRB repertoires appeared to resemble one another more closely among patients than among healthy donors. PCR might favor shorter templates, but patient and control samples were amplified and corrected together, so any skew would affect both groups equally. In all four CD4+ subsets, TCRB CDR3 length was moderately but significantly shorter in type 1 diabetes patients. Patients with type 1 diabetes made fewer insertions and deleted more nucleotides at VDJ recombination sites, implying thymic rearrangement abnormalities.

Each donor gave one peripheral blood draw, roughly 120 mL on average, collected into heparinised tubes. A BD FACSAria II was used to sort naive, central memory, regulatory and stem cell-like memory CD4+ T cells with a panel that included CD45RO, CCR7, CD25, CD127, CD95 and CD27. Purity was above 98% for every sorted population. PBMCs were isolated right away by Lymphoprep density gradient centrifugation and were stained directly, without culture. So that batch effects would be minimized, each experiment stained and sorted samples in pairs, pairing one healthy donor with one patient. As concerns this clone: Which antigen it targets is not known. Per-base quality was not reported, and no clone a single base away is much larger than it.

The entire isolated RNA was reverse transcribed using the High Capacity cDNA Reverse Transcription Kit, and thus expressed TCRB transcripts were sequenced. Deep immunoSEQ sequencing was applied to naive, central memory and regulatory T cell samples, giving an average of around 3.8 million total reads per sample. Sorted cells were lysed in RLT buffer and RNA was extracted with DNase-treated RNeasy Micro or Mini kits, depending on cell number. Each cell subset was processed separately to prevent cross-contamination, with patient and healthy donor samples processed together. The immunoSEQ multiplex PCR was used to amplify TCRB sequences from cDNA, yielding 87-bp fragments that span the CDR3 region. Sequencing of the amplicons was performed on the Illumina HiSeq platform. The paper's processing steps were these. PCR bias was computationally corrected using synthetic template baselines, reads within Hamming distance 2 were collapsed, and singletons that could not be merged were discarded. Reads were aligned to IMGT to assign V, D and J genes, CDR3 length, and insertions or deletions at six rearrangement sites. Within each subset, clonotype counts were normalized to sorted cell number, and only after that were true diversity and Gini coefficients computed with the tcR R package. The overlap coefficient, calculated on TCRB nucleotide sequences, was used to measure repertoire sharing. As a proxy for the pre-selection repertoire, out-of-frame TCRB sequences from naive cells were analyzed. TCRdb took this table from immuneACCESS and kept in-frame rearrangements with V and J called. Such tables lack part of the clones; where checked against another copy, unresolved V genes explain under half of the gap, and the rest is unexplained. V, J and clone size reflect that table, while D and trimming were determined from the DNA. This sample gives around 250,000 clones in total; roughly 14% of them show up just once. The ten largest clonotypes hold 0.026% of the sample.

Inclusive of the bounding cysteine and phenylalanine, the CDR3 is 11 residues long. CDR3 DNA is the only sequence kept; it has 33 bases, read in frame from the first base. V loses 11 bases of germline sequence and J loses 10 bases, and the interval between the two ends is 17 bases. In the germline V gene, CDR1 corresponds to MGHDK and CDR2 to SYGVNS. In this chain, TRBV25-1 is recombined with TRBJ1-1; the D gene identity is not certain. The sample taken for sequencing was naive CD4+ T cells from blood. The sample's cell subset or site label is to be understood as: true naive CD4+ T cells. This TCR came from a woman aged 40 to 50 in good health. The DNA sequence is TGTGCCTCGACTGATCGCATGGGAGCTTTCTTT. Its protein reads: CASTDRMGAFF.